This is a list of T cell receptor beta chains from one sample in a study of identical twins. TCRdb used MiXCR to reprocess the 5' RACE reads, holding one entry per CDR3 protein. The sample holds hundreds of thousands of distinct CDR3 sequences; about 20% are singletons and the top ten take roughly 14%. These data are also associated with another study on T cells expressing NK-cell markers.

The sample was PBMCs. The receptors here all came from a woman younger than 35 in good health. Each CDR3 is given with its conserved first and last residue. The order of the fields is clone size, V gene, J gene, D gene, CDR3 DNA, CDR3 protein. A D gene is named only where the DNA matches it firmly. Size values are once, few and many counts, or a class for expanded clones, and some rows have none.

many,TRBV9,TRBJ1-6,TRBD1,TGTGCCAGCAGCGTCAGGGGGGGGTGGAATTCACCCCTCCACTTT,CASSVRGGWNSPLHF
few,TRBV20-1,TRBJ1-1,TRBD1,TGCAGTGCGGCACAGGGGAGCACTGAAGCTTTCTTT,CSAAQGSTEAFF
.,TRBV7-2,TRBJ1-5,.,TGTGCCAGCAGCCGAAACGGGGATAGCAATCAGCCCCAGCATTTT,CASSRNGDSNQPQHF
many,TRBV6-5,TRBJ2-6,TRBD2,TGTGCCAGCAGTTACGTCGCGGGAGAGCCGACTGGGGCCAACGTCCTGACTTTC,CASSYVAGEPTGANVLTF
.,TRBV6-5,TRBJ1-2,.,TGTGCCAGCAGTTACCAAGACAGCGGATATGGCTACACCTTC,CASSYQDSGYGYTF
.,TRBV30,TRBJ2-1,.,TGTGCCTGGAGTTTATACAATGAGCAGTTCTTC,CAWSLYNEQFF
few,TRBV12-3/TRBV12-4,TRBJ2-7,TRBD2,TGTGCCAGCAGCTACGCGACCGGGACTAGCGTTTACGAGCAGTACTTC,CASSYATGTSVYEQYF
.,TRBV4-2,TRBJ2-7,TRBD2,TGTGCCAGCAGCCAAGGAGCCGGGACTAGCGGCTACGAGCAGTACTTC,CASSQGAGTSGYEQYF
many,TRBV9,TRBJ2-1,.,TGTGCCAGCGGGGGGAGACCGGCCGACGGCCACAATGAGCAGTTCTTC,CASGGRPADGHNEQFF
.,TRBV12-3/TRBV12-4,TRBJ2-5,TRBD2,TGTGCCAGCAGTTTCTATTCTAGCGGAGACCTCCAAGAGACCCAGTACTTC,CASSFYSSGDLQETQYF
.,TRBV20-1,TRBJ1-1,.,TGCAGTGCTAGTAGGGGGGATCGGGCTGAAGCTTTCTTT,CSASRGDRAEAFF
.,TRBV12-3/TRBV12-4,TRBJ2-2,TRBD2,TGTGCCAGCAGTGGGACTAGCGGGAGTATTGTCACCGGGGAGCTGTTTTTT,CASSGTSGSIVTGELFF
few,TRBV5-1,TRBJ2-1,.,TGCGCCAGCAGCTTTGGTGATATTAGCTCCTACAATGAGCAGTTCTTC,CASSFGDISSYNEQFF
.,TRBV12-3/TRBV12-4,TRBJ2-4,.,TGTGCCATCGGTGGGGCCCCGGAGGGCCGATCCAAAAACATTCAGTACTTC,CAIGGAPEGRSKNIQYF
few,TRBV10-3,TRBJ1-6,.,TGTGCCATCAGTGAGTCCACCAACGCCTTCGGTTCACCCCTCCACTTT,CAISESTNAFGSPLHF
few,TRBV20-1,TRBJ2-3,TRBD1,TGCAGTGCCGACCTATCTCTCAGGGGGAGCACAGATACGCAGTATTTT,CSADLSLRGSTDTQYF
.,TRBV12-3/TRBV12-4,TRBJ2-3,.,TGTGCCAGCAGGCGACTTCGAGATACGCAGTATTTT,CASRRLRDTQYF
few,TRBV20-1,TRBJ2-1,.,TGCAGTGCTAGAGAGGGAGCCATGGTTAGCTATGAGCAGTTCTTC,CSAREGAMVSYEQFF
.,TRBV6-1,TRBJ2-2,.,TGTGCCAGCAGGGATGGGACAGCGGGTCCCGGGGAGCTGTTTTTT,CASRDGTAGPGELFF
many,TRBV12-3/TRBV12-4,TRBJ2-3,TRBD1,TGTGCCAGCAGTCGCCCAGGGGGCGCAGATACGCAGTATTTT,CASSRPGGADTQYF
.,TRBV10-3,TRBJ1-5,.,TGTGCCATCAGTGCTTCCCCGAACAGATCGATCTTTCAGCCCCAGCATTTT,CAISASPNRSIFQPQHF
few,TRBV5-1,TRBJ1-1,.,TGCGCCAGCAGCTTGGTCCCGGGGATGAACACTGAAGCTTTCTTT,CASSLVPGMNTEAFF
few,TRBV20-1,TRBJ2-7,TRBD2,TGCAGTGCTAGTGGTTCTCCGGGACTAGAGGTGCAGTACTTC,CSASGSPGLEVQYF
.,TRBV6-1,TRBJ1-2,TRBD1,TGTGCCAGCAGGGCCGGGACAGACTATGGCTACACCTTC,CASRAGTDYGYTF
.,TRBV18,TRBJ1-5,.,TGTGCCAGCTCACCTACCAGGGGCAATCAGCCCCAGCATTTT,CASSPTRGNQPQHF
few,TRBV6-5,TRBJ2-2,.,TGTGCCAGCAATTACAGGGCTCTGGGCGGGGAGCTGTTTTTT,CASNYRALGGELFF
few,TRBV7-9,TRBJ2-7,.,TGTGCCAGCAGCCCTAGCGTGGCGTCCTACGAGCAGTACTTC,CASSPSVASYEQYF
.,TRBV10-3,TRBJ2-7,.,TGTGCCACAGGGGAAGGCCCGGAAGACGAGCAGTACTTC,CATGEGPEDEQYF
.,TRBV4-2,TRBJ2-2,TRBD2,TGTGCCAGCAGCCAAGGAGGGACTAGCGGGCCGGGGGAGCTGTTTTTT,CASSQGGTSGPGELFF
.,TRBV12-5,TRBJ1-1,TRBD1,TGTGCTAGTGGTTTGCCAAAAACGACAGGGTCCACTGAAGCTTTCTTT,CASGLPKTTGSTEAFF
.,TRBV24-1,TRBJ2-3,.,TGTGCCACCAGTGATCCTAGTGAGGGGACAGATACGCAGTATTTT,CATSDPSEGTDTQYF
many,TRBV7-9,TRBJ2-1,TRBD2,TGTGCCAGCAGCTTAGTGTCACTAGCGGATCCAAATGAGCAGTTCTTC,CASSLVSLADPNEQFF
.,TRBV28,TRBJ1-2,.,TGTGCCAGCAGTCCGTCCTTAGGAGGGACCTATGGCTACACCTTC,CASSPSLGGTYGYTF